These T cell receptor beta chains were read from a single sample in a study of regulatory T cells in long-lasting Graves disease. A single record per CDR3 protein comes from TCRdb applying MiXCR to the multiplex PCR reads. The table lists about 470,000 distinct CDR3 sequences, more than 13% of them singletons. This same sample was also part of a study on T cells in Graves' hyperthyroidism and ophthalmopathy.

The sample in question was peripheral blood mononuclear cells (PBMCs), obtained at new diagnosis, from a patient treated with antithyroid drugs. Receptors originate from a woman in her twenties or thirties with Graves disease. CDR3s include the opening cysteine and the closing phenylalanine or tryptophan.

TRBJ2-7,TRBV6-5,CASSYRTGGYEQYF
TRBJ1-1,TRBV10-3,CAISESGLLGDNTEALF
TRBJ2-1,TRBV18,CASSQPGLADNEQFF
TRBJ1-1,TRBV19,CASIDRRYTEAFF
TRBJ2-7,TRBV7-9,CASSQDGRYEQYF
TRBJ2-1,TRBV5-4,CASSAEGGRSYNEQFF
TRBJ2-7,TRBV11-3,CASSSRSELYEQYF
TRBJ2-1,TRBV28,CASSFRLPGQGSYNEQFF
TRBJ2-7,TRBV4-1,CASSVRDRGYEQYF
TRBJ2-1,TRBV13,CASSLTLYRDGPTDEQFF
TRBJ2-2,TRBV24-1,CATGQDFTGELFF
TRBJ2-1,TRBV10-3,CAISVEGGYNEQFF
TRBJ1-3,TRBV7-2,CASSPTTESSGNTIYF
TRBJ2-7,TRBV7-9,CASSLASGTPSSYEQYF
TRBJ2-7,TRBV27,CASSFLGQSVYEQYF
TRBJ1-6,TRBV6-4,CASSQGDNSPLHF